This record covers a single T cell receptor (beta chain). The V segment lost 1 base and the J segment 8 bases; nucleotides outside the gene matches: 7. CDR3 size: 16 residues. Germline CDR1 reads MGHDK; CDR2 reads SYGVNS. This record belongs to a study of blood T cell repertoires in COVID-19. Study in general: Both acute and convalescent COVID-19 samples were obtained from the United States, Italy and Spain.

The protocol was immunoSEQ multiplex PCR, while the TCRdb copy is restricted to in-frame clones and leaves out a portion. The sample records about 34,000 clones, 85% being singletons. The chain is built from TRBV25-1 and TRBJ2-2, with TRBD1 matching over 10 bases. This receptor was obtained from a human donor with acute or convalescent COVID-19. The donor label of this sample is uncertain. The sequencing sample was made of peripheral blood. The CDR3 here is CASSELGQGRGGELFF. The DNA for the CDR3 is TGTGCCAGCAGTGAATTGGGACAGGGGCGAGGTGGGGAGCTGTTTTTT.